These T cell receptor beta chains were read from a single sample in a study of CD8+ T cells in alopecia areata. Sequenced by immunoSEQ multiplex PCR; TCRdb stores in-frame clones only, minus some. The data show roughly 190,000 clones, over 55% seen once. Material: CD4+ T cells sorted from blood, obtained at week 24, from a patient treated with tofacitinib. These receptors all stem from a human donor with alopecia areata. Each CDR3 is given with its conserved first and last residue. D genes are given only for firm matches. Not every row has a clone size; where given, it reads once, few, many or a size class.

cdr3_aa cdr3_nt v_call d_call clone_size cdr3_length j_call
CAWIDRGPSYEQYF TGTGCCTGGATAGACAGGGGGCCTTCCTACGAGCAGTACTTC TRBV30 TRBD1 . 14 TRBJ2-7
CAITRNPGETYEQYF TGTGCCATCACCCGCAACCCGGGGGAGACCTACGAGCAGTACTTC TRBV10-3 . . 15 TRBJ2-7
CASSGQPRIYGYTF TGTGCCAGCAGTGGACAGCCCCGGATCTATGGCTACACCTTC TRBV2 . . 14 TRBJ1-2
CAWSGDRGTDTQYF TGTGCCTGGAGCGGGGACAGGGGCACAGATACGCAGTATTTT TRBV30 TRBD1 . 14 TRBJ2-3
CSARPAGEAFF TGCAGTGCTAGGCCGGCTGGGGAAGCTTTCTTT TRBV20-1 . . 11 TRBJ1-1
CAWSPGSGNQPQHF TGTGCCTGGAGTCCGGGGTCGGGTAATCAGCCCCAGCATTTT TRBV30 . few 14 TRBJ1-5
CASSPSTSQADEQFF TGTGCCAGCAGCCCATCCACTAGCCAGGCCGATGAGCAGTTCTTC TRBV7-8 . . 15 TRBJ2-1
CATSLLAGDHNEQFF TGTGCCACCAGCCTACTAGCGGGGGACCACAATGAGCAGTTCTTC TRBV15 TRBD2 . 15 TRBJ2-1
CSVVLRTAEQFF TGCAGCGTCGTTCTTAGAACCGCCGAGCAGTTCTTC TRBV29-1 . . 12 TRBJ2-1
CAWTSRDPGTGVYGYTF TGTGCCTGGACCTCCAGGGACCCGGGAACTGGAGTCTATGGCTACACCTTC TRBV30 . few 17 TRBJ1-2
CASGQGPNYGYTF TGTGCCAGCGGGCAGGGACCTAACTATGGCTACACCTTC TRBV27 . . 13 TRBJ1-2
CASSLEESPYEQYF TGTGCCAGCAGCTTAGAAGAGTCCCCCTACGAGCAGTACTTC TRBV7-9 . once 14 TRBJ2-7
CAWRGLTKVGEKLFF TGTGCCTGGAGGGGACTTACGAAAGTTGGAGAAAAACTGTTTTTT TRBV30 . . 15 TRBJ1-4
CASSEVPGLAGELFF TGTGCCAGCAGTGAAGTCCCAGGCCTAGCCGGGGAGCTGTTTTTT TRBV2 . few 15 TRBJ2-2
CSVGTVEAFF TGCAGCGTCGGGACAGTTGAAGCTTTCTTT TRBV29-1 TRBD1 . 10 TRBJ1-1
CAWRVNIQETQYF TGTGCCTGGAGAGTCAACATCCAAGAGACCCAGTACTTC TRBV30 . . 13 TRBJ2-5
CASSVARTGMSGELFF TGTGCCAGCAGCGTAGCCCGGACAGGGATGAGCGGGGAGCTGTTTTTT TRBV7-2 TRBD1 few 16 TRBJ2-2
CASSLARGTEQFF TGTGCCAGCAGCTTAGCGAGGGGTACTGAGCAGTTCTTC TRBV7-2 . . 13 TRBJ2-1
CASSWTGGEETQYF TGTGCCAGCAGCTGGACAGGGGGCGAAGAGACCCAGTACTTC TRBV11-2 TRBD1 few 14 TRBJ2-5
CASSAWSGQGAGNQPQHF TGTGCCAGCAGTGCCTGGTCGGGACAGGGGGCCGGGAATCAGCCCCAGCATTTT TRBV25-1 TRBD1 . 18 TRBJ1-5
CASSQDLRDEQFF TGTGCCAGCAGCCAAGATCTGAGGGATGAGCAGTTCTTC TRBV14 . . 13 TRBJ2-1
CSVRPGTGEDGYTF TGCAGCGTTCGCCCCGGGACAGGGGAGGATGGCTACACCTTC TRBV29-1 TRBD1 . 14 TRBJ1-2
CASKRQYGTEAFF TGTGCCAGCAAACGACAATATGGCACTGAAGCTTTCTTT TRBV27 . . 13 TRBJ1-1
CAWSSEGQGWLTEAFF TGTGCCTGGAGTAGTGAGGGACAGGGGTGGTTGACTGAAGCTTTCTTT TRBV30 TRBD1 . 16 TRBJ1-1
CSVGTPPSEQFF TGCAGCGTTGGGACTCCCCCAAGTGAGCAGTTCTTC TRBV29-1 . . 12 TRBJ2-1
CASSERQTYEQYF TGTGCCAGCAGTGAACGACAAACCTACGAGCAGTACTTC TRBV6-1 . . 13 TRBJ2-7
CSVGDRGPGRAQHF TGCAGCGTTGGGGACAGGGGGCCGGGTCGGGCCCAGCATTTT TRBV29-1 TRBD1 few 14 TRBJ1-5
CASTRGETQYF TGTGCCAGCACAAGGGGGGAGACCCAGTACTTC TRBV2 . . 11 TRBJ2-5
CASSLASGTGGVEQYF TGTGCCAGCAGCTTGGCCAGCGGGACAGGGGGCGTCGAGCAGTACTTC TRBV5-4 TRBD1 once 16 TRBJ2-7
CASSPPGQGWPQHF TGTGCCAGCAGTCCCCCCGGACAGGGGTGGCCCCAGCATTTT TRBV27 TRBD1 . 14 TRBJ1-5
CSVSLDRGRNEQFF TGCAGCGTCTCGTTGGACAGGGGACGAAATGAGCAGTTCTTC TRBV29-1 TRBD1 few 14 TRBJ2-1
CASSQDYSSTDTQYF TGCGCCAGCAGCCAAGACTACTCTAGCACAGATACGCAGTATTTT TRBV4-3 . few 15 TRBJ2-3
CASSLMGRSAEQYF TGTGCCAGCAGCTTAATGGGTCGATCGGCTGAGCAGTACTTC TRBV11-2 . few 14 TRBJ2-7
CSVQRSGDGYTF TGCAGCGTCCAGAGGTCGGGGGATGGCTACACCTTC TRBV29-1 . . 12 TRBJ1-2
CASSVRGDLFF TGTGCCAGCTCCGTCAGGGGGGATCTGTTCTTC TRBV28 . . 11 TRBJ2-1
CASSLGAPKVGSGQFF TGTGCCAGCAGCTTAGGGGCCCCCAAGGTGGGGTCTGGGCAGTTCTTC TRBV7-8 . . 16 TRBJ2-1
CASSPREATVPQHF TGTGCCAGTAGTCCTCGGGAGGCTACTGTGCCCCAGCATTTT TRBV19 . . 14 TRBJ1-5
CSVVVLALGAKNIQYF TGCAGCGTTGTAGTCTTGGCCCTCGGGGCCAAAAACATTCAGTACTTC TRBV29-1 . few 16 TRBJ2-4
CAWSVRQIYGYTF TGTGCCTGGAGTGTACGACAGATCTATGGCTACACCTTC TRBV30 . . 13 TRBJ1-2
CASRTGTENSPLHF TGTGCCAGCAGAACCGGGACAGAAAATTCACCCCTCCACTTT TRBV2 TRBD1 . 14 TRBJ1-6
CAWSQGTNQPQHF TGTGCCTGGAGCCAGGGGACAAACCAGCCCCAGCATTTT TRBV30 . few 13 TRBJ1-5
CSVAQGYGYTF TGCAGCGTAGCACAGGGCTATGGCTACACCTTC TRBV29-1 . . 11 TRBJ1-2
CAIGSTYEQYF TGTGCCATCGGGTCAACCTACGAGCAGTACTTC TRBV10-3 . few 11 TRBJ2-7
CAWRIGGTYGYTF TGTGCCTGGAGGATTGGGGGGACCTATGGCTACACCTTC TRBV30 . . 13 TRBJ1-2
CASSQDLPGVTGELFF TGTGCCAGCAGCCAAGATTTGCCAGGAGTCACCGGGGAGCTGTTTTTT TRBV14 . . 16 TRBJ2-2
CASSSIGQAVAQETQYF TGTGCCAGCAGCTCCATCGGACAGGCAGTTGCACAAGAGACCCAGTACTTC TRBV5-6 TRBD1 few 17 TRBJ2-5
CASAPGTDFTGELFF TGTGCCAGCGCACCCGGGACAGACTTCACCGGGGAGCTGTTTTTT TRBV7-6 TRBD1 . 15 TRBJ2-2
CASSLGHQETQYF TGTGCCAGCAGCCTGGGACATCAAGAGACCCAGTACTTC TRBV11-1 . once 13 TRBJ2-5
CASSLASGDTQYF TGTGCCAGCAGCTTAGCGTCGGGGGATACGCAGTATTTT TRBV7-2 . . 13 TRBJ2-3
CSGRNRDSMNTEAFF TGCAGCGGTCGTAACCGGGACAGCATGAACACTGAAGCTTTCTTT TRBV29-1 TRBD1 . 15 TRBJ1-1